This T cell receptor (beta chain) derives from a study of cytomegalovirus exposure and HLA in healthy donors. Assay: immunoSEQ multiplex PCR; the TCRdb copy retains only in-frame clones and omits some. The repertoire consists of 200,000 to 250,000 clones, with approximately 88% occurring once and the leading ten covering over 12%. There are 15 residues in the CDR3. Per the germline V gene, CDR1 is SGHTA and CDR2 is FQGNSA. The junction had 9 bases not matched to a gene; V was cut back by 3 bases and J by 5 bases. Turning to this clone: Its specificity is unknown.

Whole-study results and caveats: In the roughly 120 validation repertoires, a later analysis found that first-cohort TCR clusters tended to co-occur.

This chain joins TRBV7-2 and TRBJ1-2, with TRBD1 identical over 7 bases. The sequenced material came from PBMCs. The source is a woman aged 25 to 39 in good health and CMV-seropositive. The CDR3 sequence: CASSFGTGARYGYTF. The CDR3 region has the DNA TGTGCCAGCAGCTTCGGTACAGGGGCGCGGTATGGCTACACCTTC.